This TCR beta chain was captured by sequencing in a study of identical twins. Study results and limitations: Fewer insertions characterized abundant cord blood beta clonotypes, whereas memory repertoires showed none. Within monozygotic twins, out-of-frame TCR alpha sharing was underestimated by the models.

Using its own MiXCR run on the 5' RACE reads, TCRdb lists one record per CDR3 protein. The sample has some 1,700,000 distinct CDR3 sequences, roughly 35% seen once; the top ten hold approximately 0.25%. Germline V gene lookup returns CDR1 SGHAT and CDR2 FQNNGV. The CDR3 has 17 amino acids. The V and J ends lost 5 bases and 0 bases, in that order; junction bases with no gene match: 9. The donor group consisted entirely of healthy Caucasians. This clonotype was recorded a few times. Antigen unknown. The TCR comes from a newborn girl in good health. This chain links TRBV11-2 with TRBJ2-1, with 8 bases lining up with TRBD2. The sequencing input was cord blood. CDR3 bases: TGTGCCAGCAGCCCAAGGTGGAGCGGGAGCTCCTACAATGAGCAGTTCTTC. This encodes CASSPRWSGSSYNEQFF.